This TCR beta chain was identified in a study of Tregs in tolerant kidney transplant recipients. Whole-study context: An approximately three-day belatacept mixed lymphocyte reaction, sometimes plus 5-day graft donor restimulation, preceded CD4+CD25+CD127- sorting. The study's findings and limits: Activated donor B cell expansion appeared to reveal the most relevant donor-specific TCRbeta repertoire. Validation in larger populations is needed because few patients were studied.

Generated by immunoSEQ multiplex PCR, the TCRdb table keeps only in-frame clones and is missing some. This sample has under 45,000 clones, with less than 97% found just once. Points on this clone: What it recognizes is unknown.

The CDR3 length is 15 residues. V was shortened by 3 bases and J by 0 bases, with 9 bases between the two germline ends. The germline gives CDR1 LNHDA, CDR2 SQIVND (reference sequence). The V gene is TRBV19, the J gene TRBJ1-3, with D unresolved. The TCR sequence derives from a human donor in good health. Sequenced input: Tregs from blood cultured with allogeneic cells. CDR3 amino acids: CASSMRHISGNTIYF. CDR3 DNA sequence: TGTGCCAGTAGTATGAGACATATCTCTGGAAACACCATATATTTT.